The clone carrying this T cell receptor beta chain was seen more than once but under ten times. The treatment denotes: oral pan-JAK inhibitor, 5-10 mg twice daily. Extraction of RNA preceded its reverse transcription into cDNA, which served as the sequencing template. Profiled with immunoSEQ multiplex PCR; TCRdb holds only in-frame clones, not every one. The sample carries more than 150,000 clones, 50% to 60% recorded once. This sample is drawn from a study of CD8+ T cells in alopecia areata. This CDR3 comprises 16 residues. V lost 3 bases to trimming and J lost 3 bases, with 16 bases between them. CDR1 LNHNV and CDR2 YYDKDF come from the germline V gene (reference sequence).

The chain recombines TRBV15 with TRBJ2-3; tentative D call: TRBD2 (6 bases). Sequences were derived from CD4+ T cells sorted from blood, sampled at week 4, from a patient treated with tofacitinib. The receptor's source is a human donor with alopecia areata. As DNA, the CDR3 is TGTGCCACCAGCAGCCGGGACTCGACCGGTACAGATACGCAGTATTTT. Translated: CATSSRDSTGTDTQYF.